This TCR beta chain is from a study of T cell changes during pregnancy in multiple sclerosis. TCRdb keeps only in-frame clones here, not all; method: immunoSEQ multiplex PCR. The sample has about 69,000 clones, roughly nine tenths seen once. J gave up 7 bases and V 2 bases, and 5 bases lay outside the gene matches. The CDR3 is 15 amino acids. Germline CDR1 reads SEHNR; CDR2 reads FQNEAQ (reference sequence). The source is a female donor with multiple sclerosis, enrolled in a pregnancy study. Sequenced here: peripheral blood, sampled before pregnancy. J is TRBJ2-1 and V is TRBV7-9, with TRBD2 matching over 10 bases. The CDR3 protein is CASSLPWTSGNEQFF. For the CDR3, the DNA is TGTGCCAGCAGCTTACCCTGGACTAGCGGAAATGAGCAGTTCTTC.